Given below is one TCR beta chain in context. MiXCR, run by TCRdb on the 5' RACE reads, gives a single entry per CDR3 protein. The sample holds approximately 600,000 distinct CDR3 sequences, around 9.6% seen once. This CDR3 has 10 residues. Deletions cut 5 bases from V and 8 bases from J, with 6 bases between. Germline assignment: CDR1 SEHNR and CDR2 FQNEAQ (reference sequence). This sample is drawn from a study of identical twins. These data also featured in a second study, about yellow fever vaccine responses in identical twins.

This clonotype was obtained from a woman under 30 in good health. Sequenced material: PBMCs. The chain combines TRBV7-9 with TRBJ1-2, with D hard to call. CDR3 protein: CASSAGGYTF. The CDR3 DNA reads TGTGCCAGCAGCGCGGGGGGCTACACCTTC.